The entry below describes one T cell receptor beta chain. Original analysis: How many nucleated cells were present was estimated from reference gene primer amplification. This table comes from immunoSEQ multiplex PCR, and its TCRdb copy is limited to in-frame clones, with some not included. The D gene and trimming were derived from the DNA, and the V and J assignments and clone size from that table. Of some 200,000 clones listed, about 95% are singletons. The CDR3 has 14 amino acids. The trim removed 0 bases at V and 6 bases at J, leaving 6 bases unmatched. Germline loops: CDR1 SGHNT, CDR2 YYREEE (reference sequence). This sample is part of a study of blood T cell repertoires in COVID-19. As for the study in general: In each case, the material was cDNA or gDNA derived from T cells, B-cell-depleted T cells, or PBMCs.

J is TRBJ2-7 and V is TRBV5-4, with TRBD1 matching 7 bases. This clonotype originated in a man in his thirties or forties with COVID-19, enrolled during active disease. Sequenced sample: peripheral blood. CDR3 in DNA: TGTGCCAGCAGCTTGGGACAGGGAGACGGCGAGCAGTACTTC. The encoded protein is CASSLGQGDGEQYF.